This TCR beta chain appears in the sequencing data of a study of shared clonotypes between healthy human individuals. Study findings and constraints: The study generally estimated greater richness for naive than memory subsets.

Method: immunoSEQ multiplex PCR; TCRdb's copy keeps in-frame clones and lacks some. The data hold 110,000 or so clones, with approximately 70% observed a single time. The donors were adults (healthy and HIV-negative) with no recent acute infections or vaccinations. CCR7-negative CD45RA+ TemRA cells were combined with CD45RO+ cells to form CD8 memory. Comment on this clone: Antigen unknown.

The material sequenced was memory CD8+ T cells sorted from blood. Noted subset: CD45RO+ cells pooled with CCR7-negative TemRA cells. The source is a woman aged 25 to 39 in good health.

The CDR3 loop is CASSHDNEKLFF. The CDR3, as DNA: TGCGCCAGCAGCCATGACAATGAAAAACTGTTTTTT. The V call is TRBV4-1, the J call TRBJ1-4; D unclear. Looked up from germline, CDR1 is MGHRA and CDR2 is YSYEKL. V was cut by 3 bases and J by 5 bases, with 4 bases left in between. This CDR3 has 12 amino acids.